This T cell receptor beta chain comes out of a study of a mutant IDH1 vaccine in newly diagnosed glioma. Across the study: Onset of vaccination occurred 4-6 weeks following radiotherapy alone, or with temozolomide cycles.

Clones were sequenced by immunoSEQ multiplex PCR, and TCRdb holds only the in-frame ones, with some missing. The data contain about 48,000 clones, under 85% of them seen just once; the ten biggest clones take up over 6.5%. Documented time point: week 35, safety follow-up. Topical imiquimod accompanied each vaccine dose, which consisted of 300 ug of mutant IDH1 20-mer peptide. CDR3 length: 14 residues. The germline V gene encodes CDR1 GTSNPN and CDR2 SVGIG (reference sequence). J lost 6 bases, V lost 2 bases, and 8 bases had no gene match. As for this clone: What it recognizes is unknown.

The chain joins TRBV30 to TRBJ2-7; 9 nucleotides line up with TRBD1. The specimen comprised PBMCs, sampled from a glioma patient whose treatment included an IDH1 peptide vaccine. This TCR came from a man aged 35 to 55 with glioma. CDR3 residues: CAWSPDRGSLEQYF. The CDR3 DNA is TGTGCCTGGAGTCCGGACAGGGGTTCTCTCGAGCAGTACTTC.